This T cell receptor beta chain is from a study of T cell responses to AZD1222 COVID-19 vaccine. Overall study context: Analyses pooled second doses at about 4 or about 12 weeks.

Study findings and constraints: The study identified only 6 or 7 AZD1222 recipients as seropositive at baseline. Sampling captured repertoires only after the peak T cell response. The donor cohort was predominantly white British with a female majority, and clonal diversity may have been underestimated.

This clone appeared a single time. Antigen: not known. Data came from immunoSEQ multiplex PCR; TCRdb stores just in-frame clones and leaves some out. The data show roughly 130,000 clones, roughly 90% seen once. CDR3 length equals 12 residues. The germline V gene encodes CDR1 GTSNPN and CDR2 SVGIG (reference sequence). V was pared by 1 base and J by 2 bases, with 5 bases between. Sequenced here: peripheral blood, sampled on day 0 of AZD1222 vaccination. This sequence originates from an adult in good health. The chain is built from TRBV30 and TRBJ1-2; D not resolved. The CDR3 DNA sequence: TGTGCCTGGAGTGCGGAAAACTATGGCTACACCTTC. It yields the protein CAWSAENYGYTF.